This T cell receptor beta chain originates from a study of OX40 agonist ivuxolimab in advanced cancers. Study overall: Subjects had a mean age of roughly 57 years, with a range of roughly 23 to 79; 82.7% were male.

The germline V and J ends were trimmed by 5 bases and 11 bases, with 17 bases remaining between them. The CDR3 spans 13 residues. Germline V gene lookup returns CDR1 PRHDT and CDR2 FYEKMQ (reference sequence). This clone was picked up one time. The target antigen is unknown. The repertoire was sequenced with immunoSEQ multiplex PCR; TCRdb's copy has only in-frame clones and lacks some. The sample comprises about 93,000 clones, 90% to 95% of which are singletons, and approximately 2.9% rests with the top ten. Study results and caveats: Some patients without response likewise showed low normalized clonal expansion. CD4+ and CD8+ blood T cells expanded clonally by week 6 at 0.1 to 3.0 mg/kg. More expanded clones were seen, on average, in CD8+ T cells than in CD4+.

The sequence came from an adult with an advanced solid tumor such as melanoma, head and neck, liver or kidney cancer. This chain links TRBV13 with TRBJ2-3, with D possibly being TRBD1 (5 bases). Source: CD4+ or CD8+ T cells sorted from blood, taken in a trial of the OX40 agonist ivuxolimab. This chain's CDR3 is CASSPRGAEEQYF. CDR3 nucleotides: TGTGCCAGCAGCCCCCGTGGGGCAGAGGAGCAGTATTTT.